The 20 T cell receptor beta chains in this list originate from one sample, sequenced in a study of T cells in Graves' hyperthyroidism and ophthalmopathy (dated by TCRdb to the late 2010s). Preparation of the library involved multiplex PCR. TCRdb lists the instrument as Illumina HiSeq 2000. Amplification of TCR beta CDR3 regions was carried out from RNA transcripts. The TCR CDR3 was subjected to a first round of RT-PCR using the HTBI primer set and the Qiagen OneStep RT-PCR kit. Using fastp trimming at Q25 and MiXCR clonotype assembly, TCRdb reanalyzed the public sequencing data and kept in-frame beta chains. One record per CDR3 amino acid sequence lists the most common genes and DNA. For this sample the table gives nearly 750,000 distinct CDR3 sequences, of which approximately 36% were detected only once. The top ten clonotypes cover roughly 31% of the sample. Sequenced input: blood. These TCRs come from a woman aged 35 to 49 with Graves' hyperthyroidism.

The chain joins TRBV20-1 to TRBJ2-1; maybe TRBD2 (5 bases). V lost 5 bases and J lost 8, with 13 bases in between. Per germline, CDR1 DFQATT and CDR2 SNEGSKA (reference sequence). The CDR3 consists of 12 residues. CDR3 nucleotides: TGCAGTGCTCCCCACTACGGGGATGAGCAGTTCTTC. It encodes CSAPHYGDEQFF.

The sample holds a few counts of this clonotype. This may come from a read error, since a much larger clone is one base off. The chain recombines TRBV14 with TRBJ2-5; no clear D gene. Germline CDR1 is SGHDN and CDR2 is FVKESK. The CDR3 loop spans 13 amino acids. CDR3 residues: CASSQVSQGTQYF. CDR3 nucleotide sequence: TGTGCCAGCAGCCAAGTATCGCAAGGGACCCAGTACTTC. Filled out from reference TRBV14 and TRBJ2-5, the complete variable domain reads EAGVTQFPSHSVIEKGQTVTLRCDPISGHDNLYWYRRVMGKEIKFLLHFVKESKQDESGMPNNRFLAERTGGTYSTLKVQPAELEDSGVYFCASSQVSQGTQYFGPGTRLLVL.

This clonotype was counted ten times or more. This chain joins TRBV30 and TRBJ2-2; D remains ambiguous. V shed 3 bases and J shed 1 base, with 9 bases lying between them. Germline values: CDR1 GTSNPN, CDR2 SVGIG (reference sequence). CDR3 size: 14 residues. The CDR3 nucleotides are TGTGCCTGGAGATTCACCATGAACACCGGGGAGCTGTTTTTT. Encoded protein: CAWRFTMNTGELFF.

On this clonotype itself: It may be a read error: a sequence one base away is much more abundant. V is TRBV7-9 and J is TRBJ1-1; possibly TRBD1 for D (6 bases). V was clipped by 4 bases and J by 7 bases, with 10 bases between them. Germline values: CDR1 SEHNR, CDR2 FQNEAQ (reference sequence). The CDR3 is 12 amino acids. The CDR3 sequence is CASSWGANEAFF. In DNA, the CDR3 is TGTGCCAGCAGCTGGGGGGCCAATGAAGCTTTCTTT.

Details on this clonotype: A much more abundant neighbour one base away suggests this may be a read error. The rearrangement joins TRBV12-3 or TRBV12-4 to TRBJ2-7, with TRBD1 matching over 7 bases. This CDR3 region has 13 residues. CDR3 in amino acids: CASARTGSCEQYF. For the CDR3, the DNA is TGTGCCAGCGCCCGGACAGGCTCCTGCGAGCAGTACTTC.

This clonotype was seen at least ten times. J is TRBJ1-1 and V is TRBV12-3 or TRBV12-4; weak D call: TRBD1 (5 bases). The CDR3 has 14 residues. Deletions cut 3 bases from V and 4 bases from J, with 12 bases between. The CDR3 DNA reads as TGTGCCAGCAGTTTTGGGGGATCGGTCACTGAAGCTTTCTTT. Translated: CASSFGGSVTEAFF.

The rearrangement links TRBV2 to TRBJ1-4; 8 bases are a match to TRBD1. The length of the CDR3 is 14 residues. V shed 6 bases, J shed 10 bases, and the junction held 10 bases outside the gene matches. Per germline, CDR1 SNHLY and CDR2 FYNNEI. The CDR3 protein is CASSTVDRDGKLFF. The CDR3 region has the DNA TGTGCCAGCAGCACGGTGGACAGGGATGGAAAACTGTTTTTT. The full variable domain, its missing parts supplied by reference TRBV2 and TRBJ1-4, is EPEVTQTPSHQVTQMGQEVILRCVPISNHLYFYWYRQILGQKVEFLVSFYNNEISEKSEIFDDQFSVERPDGSNFTLKIRSTKLEDSAMYFCASSTVDRDGKLFFGSGTQLSVL.

Note on this clonotype: Relative to the germline gene, one junction end is altered; a read error may explain this. The CDR3 DNA sequence: TGCGCCAGCAGCGAAGCTTCCGACAGGGAGGGTGGCTACACCTTC. Protein sequence: CASSEASDREGGYTF. The gene calls are TRBV7-9 and TRBJ1-2, with TRBD1 identical over 7 bases. The CDR3 totals 15 residues. Germline assignment: CDR1 SEHNR and CDR2 FQNEAQ (reference sequence).

J is TRBJ1-4 and V is TRBV5-1; possible D gene TRBD1, 5 bases. The germline CDR1 and CDR2 sequences are SGHRS and YFSETQ. V was shortened by 7 bases and J by 7 bases, with 14 bases between the two germline ends. CDR3 length: 13 amino acids. The CDR3 loop reads CASAPSGSEKLFF. CDR3 DNA: TGCGCCAGCGCCCCGTCAGGGTCTGAAAAACTGTTTTTT.

As for this clonotype: A much more abundant neighbour one base away suggests this may be a read error. The rearrangement uses TRBV12-3 or TRBV12-4 and TRBJ1-6; D remains unclear. Trimming cost V 4 bases and J 11 bases, with 9 bases left between them. This CDR3 is built from 12 residues. CDR3 sequence (DNA): TGTGCCAGCAGTTCTAGTTCCGCACCCCTCCACTTT. This encodes CASSSSSAPLHF.

Of note for this clonotype: With a much larger clone just one base away, this may be a read error. As the CDR3 is not closed by the conserved phenylalanine or tryptophan, this likely results from a read error. The chain combines TRBV5-1 with TRBJ2-7, with 9 bases matching TRBD1. V was pared by 2 bases and J by 5 bases, with 5 bases of the junction left unmatched. Per germline, CDR1 SGHRS and CDR2 YFSETQ. The CDR3 is 14 amino acids. CDR3 nucleotides: TGCGCCAGCAGCTTAGGGACAGGGCCCGACGAGCAGTACCTC. Its protein product is CASSLGTGPDEQYL.

V is TRBV16 and J is TRBJ1-5, with no clear D. The germline V gene has CDR1 KGHSY and CDR2 FQNENV. Trimming pared 1 base from V and 0 bases from J, leaving 10 bases between. CDR3 size: 16 residues. The DNA for the CDR3 is TGTGCCAGCAGCCAATATAGGGAATATAGCAATCAGCCCCAGCATTTT. This encodes CASSQYREYSNQPQHF.

A word on this clonotype: One base away lies a much larger clone, so this may be a sequencing read error. This CDR3 is CASSLRGGIAEAFF. For the CDR3, the DNA is TGTGCCAGCAGCTTACGGGGCGGGATCGCTGAAGCTTTCTTT. The chain carries TRBV11-1 and TRBJ1-1, with D possibly being TRBD1 (5 bases). The length of the CDR3 is 14 residues. Germline assignment: CDR1 SGHAT and CDR2 FQDESV (reference sequence). V was trimmed by 2 bases and J by 6 bases, leaving 13 bases between them.

Regarding this clonotype: At one end, the junction sequence differs from germline, possibly due to a read error. The genes are TRBV29-1 and TRBJ2-7, with D unresolved. Germline values: CDR1 SQVTM, CDR2 ANQGSEA. This CDR3 contains 13 residues. For the CDR3, the DNA is TGCAGCGTCGAAGATGACGGTTCCTGCGAGCAGTACTTC. This sequence encodes CSVEDDGSCEQYF.

The chain employs TRBV2 and TRBJ1-2; TRBD1 agrees at 8 bases. The CDR3 consists of 14 residues. Germline V gene data show CDR1 as SNHLY and CDR2 as FYNNEI. J was trimmed by 4 bases and V by 8 bases; bases with no gene match: 9. This chain's CDR3 is CASYAPGQGYGYTF. The CDR3, as DNA: TGTGCCAGCTATGCACCTGGACAGGGCTATGGCTACACCTTC.

At least ten counts were recorded for this clonotype. The chain has TRBV19 and TRBJ1-4, with a possible D match to TRBD1 (6 bases). The CDR3 length is 11 residues. Trimming cost V 8 bases and J 7 bases, with 8 bases left between them. Germline-derived CDR1 and CDR2 are LNHDA and SQIVND (reference sequence). CDR3 bases: TGTGCCAGTGGGGGCGGTGAAAAACTGTTTTTT. Translation: CASGGGEKLFF.

V gene TRBV27 combines with J gene TRBJ1-1; perhaps TRBD1 as D (6 bases). Trimming pared 6 bases from V and 5 bases from J, leaving 19 bases between. The CDR3 is made up of 15 amino acids. The germline gives CDR1 MNHEY, CDR2 SMNVEV (reference sequence). The CDR3 sequence: CASSLAGTGRTEAFF. The CDR3 DNA reads TGTGCCAGCAGCCTGGCCGGAACAGGGCGTACTGAAGCTTTCTTT.

A note on this clonotype: This CDR3 fails to terminate in the conserved phenylalanine or tryptophan, so it likely reflects a read error. J is TRBJ1-1 and V is TRBV7-2, with 8 positions matching TRBD1. The length of the CDR3 is 14 residues. V was clipped by 4 bases and J by 5 bases; unmatched bases: 6. CDR1 SGHTA and CDR2 FQGNSA come from the germline V gene. CDR3 bases: TGTGCCAGCAGCTATAGACAGGGGAGGACTGAAGCTTTCTCT. Its protein product is CASSYRQGRTEAFS.

This clonotype has at least ten counts. The V call is TRBV9, the J call TRBJ2-5; 12 bases are shared with TRBD2. With V trimmed by 1 base and J by 3 bases, 4 bases remained unmatched. The CDR3 loop spans 16 amino acids. Germline V gives CDR1 SGDLS, CDR2 YYNGEE. In DNA, the CDR3 is TGTGCCAGCAGCGTAAGTAGACTAGCGGGAGAAGAGACCCAGTACTTC. Amino acid sequence: CASSVSRLAGEETQYF.

This clonotype was seen more than once but under ten times. The chain links TRBV6-5 to TRBJ1-1, with 8 bases that match TRBD1. With V trimmed by 5 bases and J by 7 bases, 3 bases remained unmatched. Germline values: CDR1 MNHEY, CDR2 SVGAGI. The CDR3 contains 12 residues. The DNA for the CDR3 is TGTGCCAGCAGTGGGACAGGTTTTGAAGCTTTCTTT. Its protein product is CASSGTGFEAFF.